This record looks at one T cell receptor beta chain sequence and its context. Sequencing used immunoSEQ multiplex PCR; TCRdb keeps in-frame clones, though not all of them. The sample lists roughly 86,000 clones; around nine tenths were seen once. Deletions cut 3 bases from V and 3 bases from J, with 15 bases between. Germline-derived CDR1 and CDR2 are KGHSH and LQKENI. The CDR3 has 15 amino acids. This entry comes from a study of OX40 agonist ivuxolimab in advanced cancers. This specimen was CD4+ or CD8+ T cells sorted from blood, taken in a trial of the OX40 agonist ivuxolimab. This sequence originates from an adult with an advanced solid tumor such as melanoma, head and neck, liver or kidney cancer. V and J are TRBV18 and TRBJ2-7; tentative D call: TRBD1 (6 bases). CDR3 residues: CASSPGAGTLYEQYF. DNA for the CDR3: TGTGCCAGCTCACCGGGGGCGGGTACACTCTACGAGCAGTACTTC.